Presented here are 10 T cell receptor beta chains from one specimen sequenced in a study of cytomegalovirus exposure and HLA in healthy donors. Generated by immunoSEQ multiplex PCR, the TCRdb table keeps only in-frame clones and is missing some. Here the sample spans 200,000 to 250,000 clones, 80% to 85% being singletons. The sequenced sample consisted of PBMCs. The receptors derive from a woman in her 30s in good health and CMV-seropositive.

The table lists this clone with a few counts. The chain carries TRBV4-2 and TRBJ2-2; unclear D gene. The germline gives CDR1 LGHNA, CDR2 YNFKEQ. The CDR3 has 11 residues. V lost 1 base, J lost 10 bases, and 4 bases lay in between. The CDR3 nucleotides are TGTGCCAGCAGCCAAGGTCTGGAGCTGTTTTTT. Translated, it gives CASSQGLELFF.

The rearrangement joins TRBV2 to TRBJ2-1, with D tentatively TRBD1 (6 bases). The CDR3 totals 14 residues. Trimming removed 6 bases from V and 2 bases from J, with 11 bases in between. Germline assignment: CDR1 SNHLY and CDR2 FYNNEI. CDR3 sequence reads: CASRGGQPYNEQFF. CDR3 DNA sequence: TGTGCCAGCAGAGGAGGACAGCCCTACAATGAGCAGTTCTTC.

This chain links TRBV6-5 with TRBJ1-2, with a possible D match to TRBD1 (5 bases). V lost 2 bases and J lost 8, with 12 bases in between. The CDR3 covers 13 residues. Germline V gene lookup returns CDR1 MNHEY and CDR2 SVGAGI. This CDR3 is CASSYRGGVGYTF. DNA for the CDR3: TGTGCCAGCAGTTACAGAGGAGGGGTGGGCTACACCTTC.

This clone was observed once. This chain links TRBV27 with TRBJ2-1; 7 bases are a match to TRBD1. V shed 4 bases, J shed 1 base, and the junction held 1 base outside the gene matches. The V gene's germline CDR1 is MNHEY and CDR2 SMNVEV (reference sequence). CDR3 length: 14 amino acids. CDR3 residues: CASSWDSSYNEQFF. In DNA form, the CDR3 reads TGTGCCAGCAGTTGGGACAGTTCCTACAATGAGCAGTTCTTC.

This chain links TRBV13 with TRBJ2-7, with TRBD2 matching 10 bases. J lost 0 bases, V lost 4 bases, and 6 bases had no gene match. Germline assignment: CDR1 PRHDT and CDR2 FYEKMQ (reference sequence). The CDR3 covers 16 residues. The CDR3 is CASSSGLAVSSYEQYF. As DNA, the CDR3 is TGTGCCAGCAGCTCTGGACTAGCGGTAAGCTCCTACGAGCAGTACTTC.

The rearrangement uses TRBV30 and TRBJ2-5; TRBD2 matches at 8 bases. Germline V gene data show CDR1 as GTSNPN and CDR2 as SVGIG (reference sequence). The CDR3 spans 14 residues. J was trimmed by 3 bases and V by 2 bases; bases with no gene match: 5. CDR3: CAWSPSAGEETQYF. As DNA, the CDR3 is TGTGCCTGGAGTCCTTCAGCGGGAGAAGAGACCCAGTACTTC.

This CDR3 reads CAWRGSLPEAFF. CDR3 DNA sequence: TGTGCCTGGAGGGGCAGCCTGCCTGAAGCTTTCTTT. The V and J genes are TRBV30 and TRBJ1-1; D is ambiguous. V lost 3 bases to trimming and J lost 6 bases, with 11 bases between them. This CDR3 region has 12 residues. CDR1 is GTSNPN, CDR2 SVGIG, per germline (reference sequence).

This chain links TRBV27 with TRBJ2-7; possible D gene TRBD1, 6 bases. Trimming removed 8 bases from V and 3 bases from J, with 20 bases in between. In germline, CDR1 is MNHEY, CDR2 SMNVEV (reference sequence). The CDR3 has 15 amino acids. The CDR3 DNA reads as TGTGCCAGCGGTTCACAGGGCACAGGATACTACGAGCAGTACTTC. Translating gives CASGSQGTGYYEQYF.

The V call is TRBV27, the J call TRBJ1-4, with TRBD1 matching over 11 bases. With 3 bases clipped from V and 3 bases from J, the junction kept 3 bases outside the gene matches. The CDR3 runs to 16 residues. From germline, CDR1 is MNHEY and CDR2 SMNVEV (reference sequence). CDR3 nucleotides: TGTGCCAGCAGTTTTACGGGACAGGGGGCTAATGAAAAACTGTTTTTT. This sequence encodes CASSFTGQGANEKLFF. Full variable domain (missing parts from reference TRBV27 and TRBJ1-4): EAQVTQNPRYLITVTGKKLTVTCSQNMNHEYMSWYRQDPGLGLRQIYYSMNVEVTDKGDVPEGYKVSRKEKRNFPLILESPSPNQTSLYFCASSFTGQGANEKLFFGSGTQLSVL.

The CDR3 sequence: CASTSKWRGRSDDLAFF. Here the CDR3 DNA reads TGTGCCAGCACCTCAAAGTGGAGGGGGCGCTCGGATGATCTGGCTTTCTTT. The chain is built from TRBV27 and TRBJ1-1; 7 bases agree with TRBD1. Germline CDR1 MNHEY, CDR2 SMNVEV (reference sequence). V trimming: 7 bases; J trimming: 11 bases; junction bases outside the gene matches: 25. The CDR3 contains 17 residues.